The rows below give T cell receptor beta chains drawn from one sample of a study of cytomegalovirus exposure and HLA in healthy donors. Measured with immunoSEQ multiplex PCR; TCRdb has only the in-frame clones, and not every one. The table counts about 130,000 clones; more than 0.9% lies in the top ten. The sample was PBMCs. The origin of the receptors is a man aged 18 to 30 in good health and CMV-seronegative. Both conserved end residues are part of each CDR3. The D gene is left open where the match is weak.

v_gene	j_gene	d_gene	CDR3nt	CDR3aa
TRBV5-1	TRBJ2-1	-	TGCGCCAGCAGCCAGGCTACGAGCTCCTACAATGAGCAGTTCTTC	CASSQATSSYNEQFF
TRBV6-4	TRBJ1-2	-	TGTGCCAGCAGATGGAACAGTGGATATGGCTACACCTTC	CASRWNSGYGYTF
TRBV7-6	TRBJ2-7	TRBD1	TGTGCCAGCAGCTTAGCGGTGGGACAGGGGGCGGTATACGAGCAGTACTTC	CASSLAVGQGAVYEQYF
TRBV7-2	TRBJ1-5	TRBD1	TGTGCCAGCAGCTACTTCCCCAGGGGGCAAAGGAATCAGCCCCAGCATTTT	CASSYFPRGQRNQPQHF
TRBV6-1	TRBJ1-5	-	TGTGCCAGCAGTAAACAGGGCCGTGATCAGCCCCAGCATTTT	CASSKQGRDQPQHF
TRBV30	TRBJ2-1	TRBD2	TGTGCCTGGAGTCTTCCGGGGGGGTCCCCCTACAATGAGCAGTTCTTC	CAWSLPGGSPYNEQFF
TRBV2	TRBJ2-5	-	TGTGCCAGCAGAGCTAATTCAGGAGAGACCCAGTACTTC	CASRANSGETQYF
TRBV18	TRBJ2-1	-	TGTGCCAGCTCACCACTAGGGGCTTGGGAGCAGTTCTTC	CASSPLGAWEQFF
TRBV15	TRBJ1-2	-	TGTGCCACCAGCAGAGCCAGGTCCGACTATGGCTACACCTTC	CATSRARSDYGYTF
TRBV19	TRBJ1-5	TRBD1	TGTGCCACGGACAGGGGAGCGGGGGTCAATCAGCCCCAGCATTTT	CATDRGAGVNQPQHF
TRBV18	TRBJ2-1	TRBD2	TGTGCCAGCTCACCGGACACGGGACTAGCGGCCGGTGGAGGTGAGCAGTTCTTC	CASSPDTGLAAGGGEQFF
TRBV5-4	TRBJ2-7	TRBD2	TGTGCCAGCAGCTTCGGGGGGGAGCAGTACTTC	CASSFGGEQYF
TRBV5-4	TRBJ2-2	-	TGTGCCACCACTCATGGGGCCGCCCCCACCGGGGAGCTGTTTTTT	CATTHGAAPTGELFF
TRBV27	TRBJ1-1	-	TGTGCCAGCAGTTTAGAGGTTTCGGGTGGTGGAGCTTTCTTT	CASSLEVSGGGAFF
TRBV7-3	TRBJ2-2	-	TGTGCCAGCAGCTCCCCGGGGAGGGGGTACACCGGGGAGCTGTTTTTT	CASSSPGRGYTGELFF
TRBV14	TRBJ1-4	TRBD1	TGTGCCAGCAGCCTGGAACCTCCAGGGACAGGGAAAGGGAGCGATGAAAAACTGTTTTTT	CASSLEPPGTGKGSDEKLFF
TRBV29-1	TRBJ1-2	-	TGCAGCGAAACCCCGACCGGGGGTGGCTATGGCTACACCTTC	CSETPTGGGYGYTF
TRBV11-1	TRBJ1-6	-	TGTGCCAGCAGCGAGGGTTCACGATCACCCCTCCACTTT	CASSEGSRSPLHF
TRBV27	TRBJ1-6	-	TGTGCCAGCAGTTTATCGGGGGGTTGGCAGTATAATTCACCCCTCCACTTT	CASSLSGGWQYNSPLHF
TRBV6-1	TRBJ2-1	TRBD2	TGTGCCAGCTCGAATCGGGGGGGAGGGTACAATGAGCAGTTCTTC	CASSNRGGGYNEQFF
TRBV18	TRBJ2-7	-	TGTGCCAGCTCACCAAAGGGGCTGACTGCCGAGCAGTACTTC	CASSPKGLTAEQYF
TRBV19	TRBJ1-5	-	TGTGCCAGTAGTATAGTCACAGGGAATCAGCCCCAGCATTTT	CASSIVTGNQPQHF
TRBV5-1	TRBJ2-3	-	TGCGCCAGCCGGAGGTCGCCCCCCGAGGATACGCAGTATTTT	CASRRSPPEDTQYF
TRBV7-2	TRBJ1-5	-	TGTGCCAGCAGCTCTAGCAGGAATAGCAATCAGCCCCAGCATTTT	CASSSSRNSNQPQHF
TRBV5-1	TRBJ2-7	TRBD2	TGCGCCAGCAGTCCCGGGACTAGCGGACCCTACGAGCAGTACTTC	CASSPGTSGPYEQYF
TRBV7-9	TRBJ1-1	TRBD1	TGTGCCAGCAGCTTATTACAGGGGGCGTACACTGAAGCTTTCTTT	CASSLLQGAYTEAFF
TRBV29-1	TRBJ1-1	-	TGCAGCGTTTTAACTACGGAAGCTTTCTTT	CSVLTTEAFF
TRBV19	TRBJ2-1	-	TGTGCCAGTACAGGGCTCTACAATGAGCAGTTCTTC	CASTGLYNEQFF
TRBV5-1	TRBJ2-2	TRBD2	TGCGCCAGCAGCAGGGCCCTCACTAGCGGGGGCCTGAACACCGGGGAGCTGTTTTTT	CASSRALTSGGLNTGELFF
TRBV28	TRBJ1-5	-	TGTGCCAGCAGTTTATCACAGGCTAACTTGGGGCAGCCCCAGCATTTT	CASSLSQANLGQPQHF
TRBV30	TRBJ2-7	-	TGTGCCTGGGCGTTTGACAGTACCTACGAGCAGTACTTC	CAWAFDSTYEQYF
TRBV7-2	TRBJ2-7	-	TGTGCCAGCAGCTTCTACCAGGTACCCTACGAGCAGTACTTC	CASSFYQVPYEQYF
TRBV14	TRBJ2-2	-	TGTGCCAGCAGCCCCAGGACTACTTACACCGGGGAGCTGTTTTTT	CASSPRTTYTGELFF